This T cell receptor beta chain was identified in a study of patients and donors after allogeneic stem cell transplantation. TCRdb analysed the RT-PCR reads with MiXCR anew, one entry per CDR3 protein. The table includes around 150,000 distinct CDR3 sequences, 30% to 45% detected once. V shed 7 bases, J shed 0 bases, and the junction held 2 bases outside the gene matches. Germline V gene sequence: CDR1 SQVTM, CDR2 ANQGSEA. The CDR3 runs to 13 residues. In its sample, this clonotype was seen a few times. V and J are TRBV29-1 and TRBJ2-1, with 8 bases aligning to TRBD1. The sequenced sample consisted of blood, either unsorted or a sorted T cell fraction (not recorded which). This clonotype was sampled from a human donor who was either an allogeneic HSCT recipient or a stem cell or donor lymphocyte infusion donor (not recorded which). It is not recorded whose cells these are; they may come from a transplant donor. The CDR3 loop is CSGGQGSYNEQFF. The CDR3 nucleotides read TGCAGCGGTGGACAGGGCTCCTACAATGAGCAGTTCTTC.